This TCR beta chain stems from a study of PD-1 blockade in classical Hodgkin lymphoma. Study information: A 3 mg/kg intravenous dose of nivolumab was received by patients every 2 weeks. Overall study findings and caveats: Diminished baseline TCR diversity has been reported in newly diagnosed patients relative to healthy donors. It was CD4+ TCR diversity, not CD8+, that rose significantly by C4D1.

The data were produced by immunoSEQ multiplex PCR, yet TCRdb's version contains in-frame clones alone and is incomplete. This table holds more than 85,000 clones, over 85% found once. The time point was: cycle 4 day 1 (C4D1), after more than 5 weeks of nivolumab. Relapse after autologous stem cell transplantation occurred in every patient, and brentuximab vedotin exposure varied. The count of this clone is one. Its antigen is unknown. Sample: peripheral blood mononuclear cells (PBMCs), taken before the fourth cycle of nivolumab. This TCR derives from a human donor with classical Hodgkin lymphoma.

This CDR3 reads CASSPDLGAPVSYNEQFF. As DNA, the CDR3 is TGCGCCAGCAGCCCAGACCTTGGTGCTCCGGTCTCCTACAATGAGCAGTTCTTC. The rearrangement uses TRBV4-3 and TRBJ2-1; D gene ambiguous. CDR3 length: 18 residues. Trimming pared 4 bases from V and 0 bases from J, leaving 19 bases between. Per the germline V gene, CDR1 is LGHNA and CDR2 is YSLEER.